This T cell receptor beta chain is from a study of vaccination effects on CD4 cells after COVID-19. Comments on this clone: What it recognizes is unknown.

The V segment lost 0 bases and the J segment 6 bases; nucleotides outside the gene matches: 12. The CDR3 has 17 amino acids. CDR1 and CDR2 (germline): GTSNPN, SVGIG (reference sequence). With the ViraFEST assay, the study expanded antigen-specific CD4+ T cells using viral peptide pools, then sequenced them. Culture lasted roughly 9 days before CD4+ T cell isolation. Everyone in the study got two shots of either the BNT162b2 or mRNA-1273 vaccine. Vaccinated participants had no history of SARS-CoV-2 infection and tested negative for nucleocapsid antibodies. Only in-frame clones appear in the TCRdb table, and some are missing; sequencing was by immunoSEQ multiplex PCR. The sample lists about 59,000 clones; under 80% were seen once.

This specimen consisted of CD4+ T cells from PBMCs cultured with HCoV-OC43 spike peptides, obtained after COVID-19 vaccination. Subset reported: HCoV-OC43 spike overlapping peptide pool stimulation. The chain uses TRBV30 and TRBJ1-5, with 9 positions matching TRBD1. The clonotype comes from a human donor who received a COVID-19 vaccine. The CDR3 DNA is TGTGCCTGGAGTGTAGGCTTCGCAACAGGGGGCTTTCAGCCCCAGCATTTT. It translates to CAWSVGFATGGFQPQHF.